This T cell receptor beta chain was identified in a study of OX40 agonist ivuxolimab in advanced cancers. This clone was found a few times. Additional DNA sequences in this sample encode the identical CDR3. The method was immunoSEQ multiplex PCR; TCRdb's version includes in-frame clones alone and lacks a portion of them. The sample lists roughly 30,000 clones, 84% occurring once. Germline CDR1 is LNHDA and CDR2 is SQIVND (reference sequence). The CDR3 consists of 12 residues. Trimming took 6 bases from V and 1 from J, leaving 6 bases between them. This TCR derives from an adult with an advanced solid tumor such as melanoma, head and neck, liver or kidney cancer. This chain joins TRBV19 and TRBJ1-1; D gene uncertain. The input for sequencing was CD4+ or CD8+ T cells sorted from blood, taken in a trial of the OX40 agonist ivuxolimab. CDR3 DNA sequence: TGTGCCAGTAGAACTGGGAACACTGAAGCTTTCTTT. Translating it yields CASRTGNTEAFF.